The clone carrying this TCR beta chain has a handful of counts. Its specificity is unknown. TCRdb passed the 5' RACE reads through MiXCR, listing each CDR3 protein once. The sample contains some 400,000 distinct CDR3 sequences, under 25% of which appear only once. The data belong to a study of CD8 T cells in ankylosing spondylitis. Regarding the study as a whole: A TCR beta motif made of under 10 highly homologous variants seemed typical of ankylosing spondylitis blood.

Germline V gene lookup returns CDR1 SGHDT and CDR2 YYEEEE. The CDR3 length is 16 residues. V lost 3 bases, J lost 4 bases, and 7 bases stayed unmatched. The source of this sequence is a male donor with ankylosing spondylitis. V is TRBV5-6 and J is TRBJ1-5; 10 bases are a match to TRBD1. Sequencing was done on a sample of blood, either unsorted or a sorted T cell fraction (not recorded which). The CDR3 DNA reads TGTGCCAGCAGCTGGGGGACAGGGGAGAGAAATCAGCCCCAGCATTTT. Translating it yields CASSWGTGERNQPQHF.